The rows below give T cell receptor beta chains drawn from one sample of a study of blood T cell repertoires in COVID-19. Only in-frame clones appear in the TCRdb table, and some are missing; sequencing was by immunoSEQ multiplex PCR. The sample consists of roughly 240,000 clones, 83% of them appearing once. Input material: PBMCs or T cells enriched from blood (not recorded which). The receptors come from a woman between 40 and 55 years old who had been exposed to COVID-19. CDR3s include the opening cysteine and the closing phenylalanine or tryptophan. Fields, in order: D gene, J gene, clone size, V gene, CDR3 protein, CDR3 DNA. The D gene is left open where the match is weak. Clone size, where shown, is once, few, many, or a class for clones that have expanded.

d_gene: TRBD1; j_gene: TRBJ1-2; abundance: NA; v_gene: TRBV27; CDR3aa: CASSFADRSHSNGYTF; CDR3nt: TGTGCCAGCAGTTTCGCGGACAGGAGCCACTCGAATGGCTACACCTTC
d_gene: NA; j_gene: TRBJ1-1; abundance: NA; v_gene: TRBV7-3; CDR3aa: CASSFGQGWTEAFF; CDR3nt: TGTGCCAGCAGCTTTGGGCAGGGGTGGACTGAAGCTTTCTTT
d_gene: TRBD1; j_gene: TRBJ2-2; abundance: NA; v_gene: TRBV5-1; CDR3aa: CASSKGRDRMNTGELFF; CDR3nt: TGCGCCAGCAGCAAAGGAAGGGACAGGATGAACACCGGGGAGCTGTTTTTT
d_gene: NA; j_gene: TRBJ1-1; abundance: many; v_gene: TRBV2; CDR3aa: CASSDRGYGGGAFF; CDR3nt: TGTGCCAGCAGTGATAGAGGTTATGGGGGGGGAGCTTTCTTT
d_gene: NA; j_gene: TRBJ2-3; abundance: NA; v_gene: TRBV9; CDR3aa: CASSVGAEGRTDTQYF; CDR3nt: TGTGCCAGCAGCGTAGGAGCGGAGGGTAGAACAGATACGCAGTATTTT
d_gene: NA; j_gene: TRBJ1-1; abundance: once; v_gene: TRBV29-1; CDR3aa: CSVEETSGTEAFF; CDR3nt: TGCAGCGTTGAAGAGACGTCGGGCACTGAAGCTTTCTTT
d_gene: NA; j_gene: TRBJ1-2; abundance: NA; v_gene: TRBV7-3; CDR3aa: CASSFPGRGGYTF; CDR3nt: TGTGCCAGCAGCTTTCCAGGGCGAGGAGGCTACACCTTC
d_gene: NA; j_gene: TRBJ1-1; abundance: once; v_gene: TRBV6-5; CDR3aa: CASSLGGNTEAFF; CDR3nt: TGTGCCAGCAGTCTAGGGGGGAACACTGAAGCTTTCTTT
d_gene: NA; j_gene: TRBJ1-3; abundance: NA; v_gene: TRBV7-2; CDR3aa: CASSLFFDPGNTIYF; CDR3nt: TGTGCCAGCAGCCTATTCTTCGATCCGGGAAACACCATATATTTT
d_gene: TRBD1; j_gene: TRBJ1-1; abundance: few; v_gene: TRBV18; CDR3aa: CASSPGQGTEAFF; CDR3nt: TGTGCCAGCTCACCTGGACAGGGGACTGAAGCTTTCTTT
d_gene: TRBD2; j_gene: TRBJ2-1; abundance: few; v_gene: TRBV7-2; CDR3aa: CASSATSGPHNEQFF; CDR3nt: TGTGCCAGCAGCGCGACTAGCGGACCTCACAATGAGCAGTTCTTC
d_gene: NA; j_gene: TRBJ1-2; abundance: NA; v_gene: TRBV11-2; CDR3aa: CASGAHPGGYTF; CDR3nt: TGTGCCAGCGGGGCGCATCCTGGGGGCTACACCTTC
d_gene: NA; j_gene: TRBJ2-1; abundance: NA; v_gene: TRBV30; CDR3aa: CAWKLGYEQFF; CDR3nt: TGTGCCTGGAAACTAGGTTATGAGCAGTTCTTC
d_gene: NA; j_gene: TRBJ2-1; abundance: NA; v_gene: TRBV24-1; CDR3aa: CATSPPYSYNEQFF; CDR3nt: TGTGCCACCAGTCCTCCCTACTCCTACAATGAGCAGTTCTTC